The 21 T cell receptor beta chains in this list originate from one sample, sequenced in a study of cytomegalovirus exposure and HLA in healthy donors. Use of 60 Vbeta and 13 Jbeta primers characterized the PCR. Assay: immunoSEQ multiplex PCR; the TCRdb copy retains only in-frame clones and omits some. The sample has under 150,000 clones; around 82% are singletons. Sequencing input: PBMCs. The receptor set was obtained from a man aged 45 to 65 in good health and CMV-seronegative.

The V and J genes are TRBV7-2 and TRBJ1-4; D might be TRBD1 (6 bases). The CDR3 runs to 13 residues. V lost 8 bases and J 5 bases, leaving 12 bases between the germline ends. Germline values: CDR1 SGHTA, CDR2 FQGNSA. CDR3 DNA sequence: TGTGCCAGCTCCGGACAGAGAAATGAAAAACTGTTTTTT. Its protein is CASSGQRNEKLFF.

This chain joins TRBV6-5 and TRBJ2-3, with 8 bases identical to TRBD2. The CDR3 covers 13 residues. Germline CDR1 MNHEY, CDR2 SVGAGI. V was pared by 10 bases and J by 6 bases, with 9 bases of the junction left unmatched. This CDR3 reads CATRGLVVDTQYF. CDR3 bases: TGTGCCACCCGGGGACTAGTGGTGGATACGCAGTATTTT.

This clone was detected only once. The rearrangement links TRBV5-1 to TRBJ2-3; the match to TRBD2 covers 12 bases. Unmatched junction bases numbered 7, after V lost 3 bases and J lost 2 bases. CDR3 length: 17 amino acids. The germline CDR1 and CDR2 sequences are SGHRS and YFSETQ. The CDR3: CASSSETSGGFTDTQYF. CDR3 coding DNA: TGCGCCAGCAGCTCAGAGACTAGCGGGGGCTTCACAGATACGCAGTATTTT.

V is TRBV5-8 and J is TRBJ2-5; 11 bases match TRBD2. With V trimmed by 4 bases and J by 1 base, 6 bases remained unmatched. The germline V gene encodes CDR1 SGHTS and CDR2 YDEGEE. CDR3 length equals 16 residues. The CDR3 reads CASSITGTSGQETQYF. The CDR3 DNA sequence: TGTGCCAGCAGCATAACCGGGACTAGCGGCCAAGAGACCCAGTACTTC.

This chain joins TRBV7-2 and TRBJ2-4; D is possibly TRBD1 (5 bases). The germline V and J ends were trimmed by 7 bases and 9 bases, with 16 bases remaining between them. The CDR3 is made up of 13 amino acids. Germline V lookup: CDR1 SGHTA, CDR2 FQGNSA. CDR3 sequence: CASTEGGASIQYF. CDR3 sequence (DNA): TGTGCCAGCACCGAAGGTGGGGCCAGCATTCAGTACTTC.

The CDR3: CSASPGFEAFF. The CDR3 DNA reads as TGCAGTGCTAGTCCGGGGTTTGAAGCTTTCTTT. The J gene is TRBJ1-1, the V gene TRBV20-1; D call uncertain. The CDR3 contains 11 residues. Trimming left V 3 bases short and J 7 bases short, with 9 bases between. From germline, CDR1 is DFQATT and CDR2 SNEGSKA (reference sequence).

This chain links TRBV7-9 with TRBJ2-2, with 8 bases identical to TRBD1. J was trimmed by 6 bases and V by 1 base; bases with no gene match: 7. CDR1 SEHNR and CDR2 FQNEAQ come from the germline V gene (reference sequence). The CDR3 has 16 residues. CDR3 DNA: TGTGCCAGCAGCTTAGACAGGGGGTCGGCGGCCGGGGAGCTGTTTTTT. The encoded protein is CASSLDRGSAAGELFF.

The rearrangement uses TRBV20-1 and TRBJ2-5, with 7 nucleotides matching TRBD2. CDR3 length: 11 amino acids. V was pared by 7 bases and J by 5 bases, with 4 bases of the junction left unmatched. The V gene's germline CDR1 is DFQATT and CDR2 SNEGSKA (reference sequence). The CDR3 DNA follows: TGCAGTGAGGCGGGGGAGGAGACCCAGTACTTC. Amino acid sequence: CSEAGEETQYF.

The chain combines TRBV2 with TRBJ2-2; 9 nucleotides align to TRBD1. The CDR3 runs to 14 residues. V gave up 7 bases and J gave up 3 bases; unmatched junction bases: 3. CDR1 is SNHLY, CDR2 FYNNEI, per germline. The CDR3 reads CASKTGGDTGELFF. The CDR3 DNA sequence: TGTGCCAGCAAGACAGGGGGGGACACCGGGGAGCTGTTTTTT.

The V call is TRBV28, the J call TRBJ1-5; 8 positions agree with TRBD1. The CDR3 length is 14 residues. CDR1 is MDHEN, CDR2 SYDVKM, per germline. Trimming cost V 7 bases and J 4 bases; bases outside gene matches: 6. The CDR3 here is CASTIGQGNQPQHF. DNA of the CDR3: TGTGCCAGCACCATCGGACAGGGTAATCAGCCCCAGCATTTT.

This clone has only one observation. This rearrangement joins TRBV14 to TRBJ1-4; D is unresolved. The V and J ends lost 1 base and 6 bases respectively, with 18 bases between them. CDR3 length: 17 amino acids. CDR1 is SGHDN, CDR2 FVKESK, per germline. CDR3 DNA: TGTGCCAGCAGCCAAGTCGGTGGGAGGGTCCGTGATGAAAAACTGTTTTTT. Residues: CASSQVGGRVRDEKLFF.

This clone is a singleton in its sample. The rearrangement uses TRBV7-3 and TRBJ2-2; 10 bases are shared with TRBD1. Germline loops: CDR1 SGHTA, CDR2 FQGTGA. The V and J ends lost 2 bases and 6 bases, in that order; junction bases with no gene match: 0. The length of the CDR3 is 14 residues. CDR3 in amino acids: CASSLGTGAGELFF. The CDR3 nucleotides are TGTGCCAGCAGCTTAGGGACAGGGGCCGGGGAGCTGTTTTTT.

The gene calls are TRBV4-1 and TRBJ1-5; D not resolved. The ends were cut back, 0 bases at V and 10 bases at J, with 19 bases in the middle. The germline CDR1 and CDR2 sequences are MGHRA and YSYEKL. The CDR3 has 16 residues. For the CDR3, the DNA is TGCGCCAGCAGCCAAGATTATCCGAGGCCCTCGAGCCCCCAGCATTTT. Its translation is CASSQDYPRPSSPQHF.

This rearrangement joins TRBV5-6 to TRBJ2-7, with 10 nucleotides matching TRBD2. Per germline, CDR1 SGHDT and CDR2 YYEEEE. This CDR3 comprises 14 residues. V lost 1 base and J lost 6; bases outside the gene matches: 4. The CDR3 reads CASSLSGRASEQYF. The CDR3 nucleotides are TGTGCCAGCAGCTTGAGCGGGAGGGCCAGCGAGCAGTACTTC.

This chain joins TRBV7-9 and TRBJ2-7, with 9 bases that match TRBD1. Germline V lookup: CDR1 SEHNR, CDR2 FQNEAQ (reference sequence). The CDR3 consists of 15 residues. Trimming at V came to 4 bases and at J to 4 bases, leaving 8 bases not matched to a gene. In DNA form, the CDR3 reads TGTGCCAGCAGCTACTTAGGGACAGGGCTTTACGAGCAGTACTTC. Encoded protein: CASSYLGTGLYEQYF.

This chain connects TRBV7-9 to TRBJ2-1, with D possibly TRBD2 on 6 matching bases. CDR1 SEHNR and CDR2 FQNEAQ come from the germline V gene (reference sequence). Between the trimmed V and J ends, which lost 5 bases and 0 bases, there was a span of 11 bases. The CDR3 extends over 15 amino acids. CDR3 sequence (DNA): TGTGCCAGCAGCCTGGACGGGAGCTCCTACAATGAGCAGTTCTTC. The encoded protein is CASSLDGSSYNEQFF. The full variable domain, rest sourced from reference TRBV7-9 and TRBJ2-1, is DTGVSQNPRHKITKRGQNVTFRCDPISEHNRLYWYRQTLGQGPEFLTYFQNEAQLEKSRLLSDRFSAERPKGSFSTLEIQRTEQGDSAMYLCASSLDGSSYNEQFFGPGTRLTVL.

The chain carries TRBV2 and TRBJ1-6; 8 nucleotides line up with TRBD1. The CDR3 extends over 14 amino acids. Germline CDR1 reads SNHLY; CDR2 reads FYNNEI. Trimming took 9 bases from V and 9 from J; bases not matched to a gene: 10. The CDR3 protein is CARETRGQGSPLHF. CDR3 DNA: TGTGCCAGAGAGACCAGGGGGCAAGGTTCACCCCTCCACTTT.

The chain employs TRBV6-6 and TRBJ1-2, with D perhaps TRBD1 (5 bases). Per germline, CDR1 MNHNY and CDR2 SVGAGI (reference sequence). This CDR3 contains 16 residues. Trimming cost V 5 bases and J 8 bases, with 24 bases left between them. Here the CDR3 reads CASSTPRDRKARGYTF. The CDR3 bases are TGTGCCAGCAGTACCCCGCGGGACCGAAAGGCTCGGGGCTACACCTTC.

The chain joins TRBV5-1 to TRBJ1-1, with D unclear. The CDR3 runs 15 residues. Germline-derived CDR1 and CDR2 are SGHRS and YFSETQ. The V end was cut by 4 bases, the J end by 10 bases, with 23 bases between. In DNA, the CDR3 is TGCGCCAGCAGCCCACTCGGGGTTGTCGGTGGTGTAGCTTTCTTT. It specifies CASSPLGVVGGVAFF.

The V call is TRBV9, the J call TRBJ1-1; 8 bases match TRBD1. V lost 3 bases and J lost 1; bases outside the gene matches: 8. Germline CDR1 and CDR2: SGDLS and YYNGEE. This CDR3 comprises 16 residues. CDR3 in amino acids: CASSADRGWGNTEAFF. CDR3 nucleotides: TGTGCCAGCAGCGCCGACAGGGGCTGGGGGAACACTGAAGCTTTCTTT.

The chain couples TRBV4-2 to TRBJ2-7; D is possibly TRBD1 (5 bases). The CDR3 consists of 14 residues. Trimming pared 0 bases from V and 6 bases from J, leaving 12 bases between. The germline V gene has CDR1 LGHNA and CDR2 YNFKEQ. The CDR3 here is CASSQEGVVSEQYF. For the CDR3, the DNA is TGTGCCAGCAGCCAAGAAGGGGTAGTCTCCGAGCAGTACTTC.